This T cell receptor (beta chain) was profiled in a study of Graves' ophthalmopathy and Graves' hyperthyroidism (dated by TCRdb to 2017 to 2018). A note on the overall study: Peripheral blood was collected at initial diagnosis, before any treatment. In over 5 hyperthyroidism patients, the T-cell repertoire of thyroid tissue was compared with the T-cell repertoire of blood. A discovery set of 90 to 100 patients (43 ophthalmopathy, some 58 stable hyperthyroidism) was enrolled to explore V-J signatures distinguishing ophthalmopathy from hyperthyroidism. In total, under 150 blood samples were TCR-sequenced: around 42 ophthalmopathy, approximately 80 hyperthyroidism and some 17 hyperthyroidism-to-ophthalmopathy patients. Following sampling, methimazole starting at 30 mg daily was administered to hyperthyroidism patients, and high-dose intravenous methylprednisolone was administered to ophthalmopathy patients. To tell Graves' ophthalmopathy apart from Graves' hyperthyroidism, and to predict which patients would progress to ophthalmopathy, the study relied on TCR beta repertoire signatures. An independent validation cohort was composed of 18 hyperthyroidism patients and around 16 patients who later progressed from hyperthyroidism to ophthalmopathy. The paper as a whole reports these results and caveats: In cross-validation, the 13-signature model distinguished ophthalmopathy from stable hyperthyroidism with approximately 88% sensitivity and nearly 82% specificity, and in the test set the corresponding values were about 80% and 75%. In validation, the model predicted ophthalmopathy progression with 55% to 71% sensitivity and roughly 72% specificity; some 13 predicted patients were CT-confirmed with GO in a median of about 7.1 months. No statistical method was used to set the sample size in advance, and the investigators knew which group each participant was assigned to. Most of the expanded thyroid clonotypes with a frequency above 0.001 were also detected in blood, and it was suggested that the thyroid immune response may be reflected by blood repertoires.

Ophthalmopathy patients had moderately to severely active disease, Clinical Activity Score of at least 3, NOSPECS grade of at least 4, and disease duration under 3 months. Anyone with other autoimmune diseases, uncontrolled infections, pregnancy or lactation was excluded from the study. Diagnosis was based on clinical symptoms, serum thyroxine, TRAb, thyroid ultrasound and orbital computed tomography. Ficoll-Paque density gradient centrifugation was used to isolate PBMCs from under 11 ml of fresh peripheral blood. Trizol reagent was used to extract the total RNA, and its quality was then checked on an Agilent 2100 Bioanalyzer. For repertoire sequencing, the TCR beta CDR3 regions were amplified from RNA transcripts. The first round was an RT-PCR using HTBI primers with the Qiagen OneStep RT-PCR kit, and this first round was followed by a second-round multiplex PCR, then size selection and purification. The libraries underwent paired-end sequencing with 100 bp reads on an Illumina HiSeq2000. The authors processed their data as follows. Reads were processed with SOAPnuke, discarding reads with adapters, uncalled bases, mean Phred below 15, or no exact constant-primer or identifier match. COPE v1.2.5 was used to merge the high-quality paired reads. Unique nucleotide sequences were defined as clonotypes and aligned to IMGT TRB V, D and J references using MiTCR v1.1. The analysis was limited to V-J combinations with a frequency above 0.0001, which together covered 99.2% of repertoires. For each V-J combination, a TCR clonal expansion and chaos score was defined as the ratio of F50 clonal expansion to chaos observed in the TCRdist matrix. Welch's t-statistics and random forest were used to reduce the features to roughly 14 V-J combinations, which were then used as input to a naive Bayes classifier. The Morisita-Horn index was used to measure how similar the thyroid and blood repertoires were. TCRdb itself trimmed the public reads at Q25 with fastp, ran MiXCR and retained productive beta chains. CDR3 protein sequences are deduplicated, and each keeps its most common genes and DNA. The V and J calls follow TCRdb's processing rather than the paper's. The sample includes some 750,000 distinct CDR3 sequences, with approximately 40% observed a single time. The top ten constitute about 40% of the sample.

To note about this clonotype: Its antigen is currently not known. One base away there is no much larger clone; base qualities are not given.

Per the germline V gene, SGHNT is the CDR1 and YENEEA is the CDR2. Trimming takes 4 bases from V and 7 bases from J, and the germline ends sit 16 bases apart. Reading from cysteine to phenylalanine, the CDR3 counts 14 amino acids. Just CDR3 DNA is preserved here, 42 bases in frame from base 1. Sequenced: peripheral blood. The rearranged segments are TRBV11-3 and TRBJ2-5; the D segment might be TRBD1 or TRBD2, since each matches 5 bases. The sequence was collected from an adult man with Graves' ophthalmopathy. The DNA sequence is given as TGTGCCAGCAGCTCCCCCCGGGACCCTGGGACCCAGTACTTC. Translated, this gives CASSSPRDPGTQYF. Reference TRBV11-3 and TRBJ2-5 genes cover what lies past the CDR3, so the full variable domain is EAGVVQSPRYKIIEKKQPVAFWCNPISGHNTLYWYLQNLGQGPELLIRYENEEAVDDSQLPKDRFSAERLKGVDSTLKIQPAELGDSAVYLCASSSPRDPGTQYFGPGTRLLVL.